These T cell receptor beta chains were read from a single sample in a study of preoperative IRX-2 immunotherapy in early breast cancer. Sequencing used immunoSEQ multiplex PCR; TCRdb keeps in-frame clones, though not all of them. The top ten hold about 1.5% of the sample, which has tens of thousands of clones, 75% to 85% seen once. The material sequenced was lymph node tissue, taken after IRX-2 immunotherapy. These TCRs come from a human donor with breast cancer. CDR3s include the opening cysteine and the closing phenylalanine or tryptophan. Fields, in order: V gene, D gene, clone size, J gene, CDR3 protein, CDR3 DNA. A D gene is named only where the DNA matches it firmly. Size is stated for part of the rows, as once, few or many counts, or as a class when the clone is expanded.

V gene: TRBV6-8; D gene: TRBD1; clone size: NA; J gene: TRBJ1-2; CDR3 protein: CASSLTGESVGGYTF; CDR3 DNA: TGTGCCAGCAGCTTAACAGGGGAATCGGTCGGGGGCTACACCTTC
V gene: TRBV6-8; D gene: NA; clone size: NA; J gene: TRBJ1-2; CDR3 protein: CASSYSRPGTHPGGYTF; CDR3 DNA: TGTGCCAGCAGTTACTCCAGACCCGGGACCCACCCTGGGGGCTACACCTTC
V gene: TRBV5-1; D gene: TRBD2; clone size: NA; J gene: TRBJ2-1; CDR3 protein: CASSLVPGGRSYNEQFF; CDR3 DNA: TGCGCCAGCAGCTTGGTTCCGGGGGGGCGTTCCTACAATGAGCAGTTCTTC
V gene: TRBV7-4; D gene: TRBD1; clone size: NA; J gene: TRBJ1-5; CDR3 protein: CASSPPDREGYYSNQPQHF; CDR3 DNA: TGTGCCAGCAGCCCGCCAGACAGGGAGGGTTATTATAGCAATCAGCCCCAGCATTTT
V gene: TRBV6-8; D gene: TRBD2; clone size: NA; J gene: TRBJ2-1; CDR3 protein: CASSSKRGAYNEQFF; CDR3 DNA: TGTGCCAGCAGTTCAAAGCGGGGGGCCTACAATGAGCAGTTCTTC
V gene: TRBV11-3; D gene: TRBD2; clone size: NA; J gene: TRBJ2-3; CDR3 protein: CASSLLAGGLDTQYF; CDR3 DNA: TGTGCCAGCAGCTTGCTGGCGGGGGGGTTAGATACGCAGTATTTT
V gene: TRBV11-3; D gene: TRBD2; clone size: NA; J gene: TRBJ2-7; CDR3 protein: CASSSGTSGGNYEQYF; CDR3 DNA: TGTGCCAGCAGCTCTGGGACTAGCGGGGGGAACTACGAGCAGTACTTC
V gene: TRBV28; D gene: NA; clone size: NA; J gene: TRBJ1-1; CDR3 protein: CASSLDRQGPFF; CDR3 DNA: TGTGCCAGCAGCCTTGATAGGCAGGGGCCGTTCTTT
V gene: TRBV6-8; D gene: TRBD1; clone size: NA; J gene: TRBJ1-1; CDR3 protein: CASSKYQGDTEAFF; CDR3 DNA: TGTGCCAGCAGTAAATATCAGGGGGACACTGAAGCTTTCTTT
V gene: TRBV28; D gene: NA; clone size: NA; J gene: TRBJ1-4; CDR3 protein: CASSLINEKLFF; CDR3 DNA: TGTGCCAGCAGTTTAATTAATGAAAAACTGTTTTTT
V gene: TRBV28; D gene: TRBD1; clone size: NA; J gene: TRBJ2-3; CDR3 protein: CASSLLTGAKYF; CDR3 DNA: TGTGCCAGCAGTTTATTAACAGGGGCGAAGTATTTT
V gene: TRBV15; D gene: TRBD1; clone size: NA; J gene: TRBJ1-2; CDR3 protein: CATSRAVGQGNYGYTF; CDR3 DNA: TGTGCCACCAGCAGGGCCGTCGGACAGGGTAACTATGGCTACACCTTC
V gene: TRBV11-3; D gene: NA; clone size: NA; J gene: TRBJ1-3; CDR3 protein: CASSRPLPDGNTIYF; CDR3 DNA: TGTGCCAGCAGTCGGCCCCTCCCGGACGGAAACACCATATATTTT
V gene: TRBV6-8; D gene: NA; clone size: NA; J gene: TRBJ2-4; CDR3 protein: CASSHREPAKNIQYF; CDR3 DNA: TGTGCCAGCAGCCACCGGGAGCCCGCCAAAAACATTCAGTACTTC
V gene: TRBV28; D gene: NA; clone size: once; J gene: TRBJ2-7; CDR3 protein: CASSFKVYEQYF; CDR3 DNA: TGTGCCAGCAGTTTTAAGGTCTACGAGCAGTACTTC
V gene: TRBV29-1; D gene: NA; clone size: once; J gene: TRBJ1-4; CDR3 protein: CSAPDPLQGEKLFF; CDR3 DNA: TGCAGCGCCCCAGATCCTCTTCAGGGTGAAAAACTGTTTTTT
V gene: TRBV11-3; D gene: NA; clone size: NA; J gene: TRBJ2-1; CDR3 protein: CASSRSEGGRDEQFF; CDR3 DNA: TGTGCCAGCAGCCGTTCGGAAGGAGGACGAGATGAGCAGTTCTTC
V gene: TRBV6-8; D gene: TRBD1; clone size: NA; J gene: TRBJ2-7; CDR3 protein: CASSDGTAGYEQYF; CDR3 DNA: TGTGCCAGCAGTGATGGGACAGCCGGCTACGAGCAGTACTTC
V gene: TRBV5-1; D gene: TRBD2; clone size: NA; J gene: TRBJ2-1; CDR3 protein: CASSLSPAGEGEQFF; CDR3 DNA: TGCGCCAGCAGCTTGTCTCCAGCGGGGGAGGGGGAGCAGTTCTTC
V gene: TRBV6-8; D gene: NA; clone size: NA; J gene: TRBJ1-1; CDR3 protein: CAISAVGGVNTEAFF; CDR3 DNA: TGTGCCATCAGTGCGGTGGGGGGCGTGAACACTGAAGCTTTCTTT
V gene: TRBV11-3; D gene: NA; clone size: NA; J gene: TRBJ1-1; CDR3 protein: CASSGRTANTEAFF; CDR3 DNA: TGTGCCAGCAGCGGACGGACGGCTAACACTGAAGCTTTCTTT
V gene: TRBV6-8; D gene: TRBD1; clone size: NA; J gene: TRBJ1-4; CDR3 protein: CASSAGQILGYEKLFF; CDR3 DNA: TGTGCCAGCAGTGCGGGACAGATACTCGGGTATGAAAAACTGTTTTTT
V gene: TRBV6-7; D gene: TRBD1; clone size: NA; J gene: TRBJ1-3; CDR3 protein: CASRRQGYSGNTIYF; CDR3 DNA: TGTGCCAGCAGGCGACAGGGATACTCTGGAAACACCATATATTTT
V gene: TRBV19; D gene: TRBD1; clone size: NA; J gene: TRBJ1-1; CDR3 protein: CASSNRGNTEAFF; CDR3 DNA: TGTGCCAGTAGTAACAGGGGTAACACTGAAGCTTTCTTT
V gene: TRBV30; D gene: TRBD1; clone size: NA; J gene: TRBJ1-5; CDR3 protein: CAWGQGTLSNQPQHF; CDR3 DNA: TGTGCCTGGGGACAGGGGACTTTGAGCAATCAGCCCCAGCATTTT
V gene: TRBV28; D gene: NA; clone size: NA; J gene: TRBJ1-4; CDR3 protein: CASSIPSSNEKLFF; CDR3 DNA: TGTGCCAGCAGTATACCGAGTTCTAATGAAAAACTGTTTTTT
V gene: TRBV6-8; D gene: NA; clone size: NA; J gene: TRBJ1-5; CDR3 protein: CASSQTTGNQPQHF; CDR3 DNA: TGTGCCAGCAGTCAAACCACAGGAAATCAGCCCCAGCATTTT
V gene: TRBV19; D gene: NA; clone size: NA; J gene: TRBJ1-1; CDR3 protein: CASSIDSSDDTEAFF; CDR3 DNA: TGTGCCAGTAGTATAGACTCCTCAGATGACACTGAAGCTTTCTTT
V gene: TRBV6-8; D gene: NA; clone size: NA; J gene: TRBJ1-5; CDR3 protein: CASSPAGGDNQPQHF; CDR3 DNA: TGTGCCAGCTCTCCCGCCGGGGGCGACAATCAGCCCCAGCATTTT
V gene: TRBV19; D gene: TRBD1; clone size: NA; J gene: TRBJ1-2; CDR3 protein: CASSSFRDSGGYTF; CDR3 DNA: TGTGCCAGTAGTTCCTTCCGGGACAGTGGAGGCTACACCTTC
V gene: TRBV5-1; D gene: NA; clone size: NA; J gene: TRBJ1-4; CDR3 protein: CASRPGFGGGGKLFF; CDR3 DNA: TGCGCCAGCCGCCCAGGATTCGGGGGAGGAGGAAAACTGTTTTTT
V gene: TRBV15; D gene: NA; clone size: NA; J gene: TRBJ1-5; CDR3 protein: CATSTQYSNQPQHF; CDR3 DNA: TGTGCCACCAGCACCCAGTATAGCAATCAGCCCCAGCATTTT
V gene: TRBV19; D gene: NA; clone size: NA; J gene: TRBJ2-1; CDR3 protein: CASRTGPEQFF; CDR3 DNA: TGTGCCAGTAGGACAGGACCCGAGCAGTTCTTC
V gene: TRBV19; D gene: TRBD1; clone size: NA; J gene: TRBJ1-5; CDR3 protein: CASRDRGHDHQPQHF; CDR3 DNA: TGTGCCAGTAGGGACAGGGGGCATGATCATCAGCCCCAGCATTTT
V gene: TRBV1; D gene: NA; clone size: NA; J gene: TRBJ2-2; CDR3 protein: CASSQQGLASSGELFF; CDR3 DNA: TGCGCCAGCAGCCAACAGGGACTAGCGTCGTCCGGGGAGCTGTTTTTT
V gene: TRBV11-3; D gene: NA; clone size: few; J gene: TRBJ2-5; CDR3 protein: CASSLGGRYQETQYF; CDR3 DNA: TGTGCCAGCAGCTTGGGGGGAAGGTACCAAGAGACCCAGTACTTC
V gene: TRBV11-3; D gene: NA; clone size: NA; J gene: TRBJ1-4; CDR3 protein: CASSRQEIDEKLFF; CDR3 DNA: TGTGCCAGCAGCCGACAGGAAATTGATGAAAAACTGTTTTTT
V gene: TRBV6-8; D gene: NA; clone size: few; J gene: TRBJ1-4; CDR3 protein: CASSDSGMEEKLFF; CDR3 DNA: TGTGCCAGCAGTGACTCGGGGATGGAGGAAAAACTGTTTTTT
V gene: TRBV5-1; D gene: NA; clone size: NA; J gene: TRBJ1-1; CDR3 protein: CASSLSSGNTEAFF; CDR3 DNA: TGCGCCAGCAGCTTGTCGTCCGGGAACACTGAAGCTTTCTTT
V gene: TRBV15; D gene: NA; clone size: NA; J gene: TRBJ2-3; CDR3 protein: CATSRGSTTDTQYF; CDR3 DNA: TGTGCCACCAGCAGGGGTAGTACGACAGATACGCAGTATTTT
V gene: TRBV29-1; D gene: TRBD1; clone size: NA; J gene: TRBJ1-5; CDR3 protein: CSVAAGTGSNQPQHF; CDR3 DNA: TGCAGCGTTGCAGCCGGGACAGGTTCTAATCAGCCCCAGCATTTT
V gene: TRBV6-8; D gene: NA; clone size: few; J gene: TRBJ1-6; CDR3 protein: CASSAVGVGSYNSPLHF; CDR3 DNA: TGTGCCAGCAGTGCGGTAGGGGTGGGCTCCTATAATTCACCCCTCCACTTT